This T cell receptor (beta chain) was identified in a study of blood T cell repertoires in COVID-19. TCRdb's copy holds only in-frame clones and misses some; the assay was immunoSEQ multiplex PCR. Among roughly 280,000 clones listed, about nine tenths were seen once. Germline assignment: CDR1 SGHAT and CDR2 FQNNGV. Trimming left V 3 bases short and J 3 bases short, with 15 bases between. The CDR3 extends over 15 amino acids. Those enrolled in Seattle joined during active infection and were followed longitudinally afterward. The clonotype comes from a woman aged 30 to 39 with COVID-19, enrolled during active disease. The sequenced material came from peripheral blood. The chain is built from TRBV11-2 and TRBJ2-7; D call uncertain. The CDR3 nucleotides are TGTGCCAGCAGCTTCCCGTCCCACGCAGGCTACGAGCAGTACTTC. It translates to CASSFPSHAGYEQYF.